This section outlines one TCR beta chain sequence together with its context. It has no known antigen specificity. Per-nucleotide qualities are absent, and no much larger clonotype sits a single base away. The sample is drawn from a study of cytomegalovirus exposure and HLA in healthy donors (dated by TCRdb to 2016 to 2017). With respect to the entire study: According to an earlier analysis of several hundred of the donors, about 170 million T cells yielded 117 million unique TCR beta sequences and 250 to 350 Gb of sequence data. An early release that covered some 630 HLA-typed donors contained approximately 300 gigabases of sequencing data and roughly 84 million unique TCR sequences. Among the approximately 420 genotyped donors, more than 70% belonged to the genetic ancestry cluster associated with self-reported Caucasian donors. The aim of the study was to test whether cataloging public T cell receptors could identify signatures of past pathogen exposure. Using immunosequencing, the study profiled T cell repertoires from 500 to 800 subjects and related those repertoires to cytomegalovirus serostatus. Along with the roughly 670-subject first cohort, a separate validation cohort of over 90 different subjects was used. The study combined high-throughput TCR immunosequencing, statistical association of individual TCRs with disease status, and machine learning to predict cytomegalovirus infection status. To study patterns of TCR occurrence, a later analysis re-analyzed previously published TCR beta repertoires from around 660 donors and added high-resolution HLA genotyping. Rather than using new phenotypic data, the later analysis identified candidate immune exposures from TCR beta sequences and from how often those sequences occurred across donors. An earlier analysis of 500 to 750 of the donors applied high-throughput TCR beta sequencing to assess whether each TCR beta V gene segment acted as functional or pseudogenic. Donor age, sex, ethnicity and CMV serostatus were compiled together with the repertoire data. In a later genetic analysis, genome-wide SNP genotypes for 398 of the 666 donors were used, and that subset was treated as a discovery cohort. All discovery cohort repertoires had been generated on a single sequencing platform. Both class I and class II loci were covered by HLA typing, at four-digit resolution. Typing coverage differed by locus: A, B, C, DRB1 and DQB1 were typed in about 629-630 donors, DQA1 in about 500, DPA1 in some 600, and DPB1 in roughly 450. Several DR-DQ haplotypes were handled as single units for association and clustering because linkage in the cohort was strong. On average, roughly 200,000 unique TCR beta nucleotide sequences were sequenced per donor among a few hundred genotyped donors of the cohort, with 15% to 20% of those sequences being non-productive. The full study reports these points: Because counts were too low, approximately 18 rarely observed V segments, including chromosome 9 orphons, were excluded from the earlier analysis of 587 of the donors. HLA typing was unavailable for some donors at each locus, so association tests used only the typed subset. In a later analysis, around 17,000 TCR beta sequences were associated with specific HLA alleles at a false discovery rate of 0.05. CMV serostatus was the only immune exposure information available for the cohort. A later genetic analysis associated a missense DCLRE1C variant with V-gene and J-gene trimming of TCR beta chains, and an independent cohort replicated the association. Some IMGT-functional V segments, including TRBV6-2 and TRBV6-3, could not be told apart with the 87-base-pair reads, so those segments were excluded. The cohort was sequenced for TCR beta chains only, and without alpha or paired-chain data the features that could be detected were limited. In vitro tests confirmed that a few of the cytomegalovirus-associated TCR beta chains recognize cytomegalovirus antigens. A further reported finding was that TCR beta sequences accurately predicted the HLA-A and HLA-B alleles for most subjects in the first cohort. Compared with the roughly 720-donor mean, donors in an Asian-associated ancestry cluster had fewer N-insertions in productive TCRs, according to a later genetic analysis. In a later analysis, HLA-associated TCR beta chains were found to be more clonally expanded and to have lower generation probabilities than equally common non-associated chains. It was suggested by the authors that the approach could potentially be generalized to other disease states and immunological phenotypes. In an earlier analysis of about 550 of the donors, most TCR beta V segments were observed in productive rearrangements about 90% or about 30% of the time, broadly matching IMGT annotations. In a later analysis, several top co-occurrence clusters were reported to appear linked to parvovirus B19, influenza, CMV and Epstein-Barr virus. In a later analysis, TCR association rates were found to vary across HLA loci, with the most associated TCRs seen for DRB1 alleles and the fewest for HLA-C alleles. Correlated functional status among segregating V segments might be attributable to linkage disequilibrium, but an unknown experimental factor could not be ruled out. While some public TCRs were present in many individuals, most TCR sequences turned up only very rarely across donors. The study listed 150 to 200 TCR beta chains as associated with cytomegalovirus. A cluster of highly shared sequence variants was judged likely to be a technical artifact of the sequencing pipeline. When HLA alleles, especially DR and DQ, strongly co-occurred, attributing TCR associations to individual alleles was difficult. A later analysis found that most CMV-associated TCR beta chains appeared HLA-restricted, with HLA associations seemingly driven largely by CMV exposure. Sequencing depth was assumed to be roughly uniform across donors in the presence/absence analyses, though that assumption may not hold. In both the original and validation cohorts, the classifier was reported to diagnose cytomegalovirus status with high specificity and sensitivity.

Libraries came from the immunoSEQ multiplex PCR assay. The multiplex PCR relied on a mix of 60 forward primers for TCR Vbeta segments and 13 reverse primers for TCR Jbeta segments. The CDR3 region of rearranged TCR beta genes was amplified from genomic DNA with a multiplex PCR assay. The Illumina HiSeq System was used to sequence the amplified TCR beta libraries as 87-base-pair reads. In the paper's pipeline: Across the 600 to 700 repertoires, a later analysis counted 78 million or so unique TCR beta chains, 8.5 million to 12 million of which were shared by at least two donors. To remove PCR and sequencing errors, raw reads were error-corrected and collapsed into unique sequences using a nearest-neighbor algorithm that merged closely related sequences. V, D and J gene segments were assigned by aligning CDR3 sequences to IMGT reference sequences. For a sequence to be retained, a match of at least six nucleotides to both a V gene segment and a J gene segment was required. Rearrangements were classified as productive when the CDR3 lacked stop codons and remained in frame with V and J, and all other rearrangements were classified as non-productive. CDR3 was defined according to IMGT convention as the region running from the second conserved V-encoded cysteine to the conserved J-encoded phenylalanine. Sequences without an unambiguous match to a single V gene segment were excluded from the earlier analysis of about 600 of the donors. In an earlier analysis of several hundred of the donors, a V segment was called functional when productive rearrangements were above 56.7%, and segregating when the standard deviation between donors exceeded 5%. A statistical classification framework was developed to diagnose cytomegalovirus status using the catalog of TCR beta chain sequences. V and J gene assignment, in a later analysis, came from comparing TCR nucleotide sequences with IMGT/GENE-DB human TR gene sequences. A later analysis assigned CDR3 sequences and most-parsimonious VDJ recombination scenarios with the TCRdist pipeline. In a later analysis, each TCR beta chain was defined by its CDR3 amino acid sequence together with its V-gene family, and reads lacking a unique V-gene family were excluded. A later analysis removed several hundred highly shared, low-generation-probability nucleotide sequences to deal with suspected cross-contamination and a sequencing artifact. In a later analysis, a clonal expansion index was calculated for each public chain from normalized within-repertoire ranks of inferred template counts. In a later analysis, generation probabilities were computed with a VDJ recombination model fitted to out-of-frame rearrangements, and the resulting probabilities were checked against IGoR. Hypergeometric tests were used in a later analysis to score TCR-TCR, TCR-HLA and TCR-CMV co-occurrence, with a repertoire-size bias correction applied to the TCR pairs. To estimate false discovery rates, a later analysis permuted the HLA or CMV assignments 20 times. A later analysis grouped co-occurring TCRs with DBSCAN, adding TCRdist sequence similarity when clustering within HLA-allele-positive subsets. Repertoires with fewer than 30,000 or more than 120,000 public chains, plus five repertoires with anomalous nucleotide sharing, were excluded from co-occurrence clustering. The table comes from immuneACCESS by way of TCRdb, which keeps in-frame sequences with V and J called. Part of the clones is missing from these tables; in studies checked, under half for an unresolved V gene and the rest for unknown reasons. That table is the source of V, J and clone size, and D and trimming were worked out from the DNA. For this sample the table gives over 25,000 clones, of which approximately 62% were detected only once. The ten largest account for roughly 42% of the sample.

The CDR3 starts with the cysteine, ends with the phenylalanine, and has 17 residues. This entry keeps only the CDR3 DNA: 51 bases, framed from base 1. Trimming at the junction amounts to 10 bases on V and 5 bases on J, and the germline ends lie 26 bases apart. CDR1 SNHLY and CDR2 FYNNEI were looked up in the germline V gene. The cohort was made up of hundreds of healthy bone marrow donors. All cohort members were sampled while nominally healthy, although unrecorded immune exposures were likely present. The donor was CMV seropositive and was included in the group of 250 to 300 seropositive cohort members. Every donor gave a peripheral blood sample, and the peripheral blood mononuclear cells from that sample were used for TCR beta sequencing. The Qiagen DNeasy Blood Extraction Kit was used to extract genomic DNA from the blood cell samples.

Rearrangement joined TRBV2 to TRBJ1-4; the D gene is perhaps TRBD1, from 6 matching bases. This TCR came from a male donor in good health and CMV-seropositive. Sequencing was performed on PBMCs. Here the CDR3 is given as CATTREQGTRGNEKLFF. The nucleotide sequence is TGTGCCACCACTAGGGAACAGGGAACGCGGGGGAATGAAAAACTGTTTTTT.